The clone carrying this TCR beta chain was picked up a small number of times. This entry belongs to a study of Ad26.COV2.S vaccination and SARS-CoV-2 variants. In the study overall: Ad26.COV2.S shots went into the muscle once or twice, 56 days apart.

This CDR3 is built from 16 residues. The germline V gene has CDR1 MGHRA and CDR2 YSYEKL. V lost 4 bases and J 4 bases, leaving 17 bases between the germline ends. The assay was immunoSEQ multiplex PCR, and TCRdb's table has in-frame clones only and misses some. The sample lists roughly 320,000 clones, 70% to 90% seen once, with under 2.5% in the top ten. Treatment described: about 20 received Ad26.COV2.S at low or high dose, single or two shots; roughly five received placebo; per-sample allocation not given. Day 63 following the first vaccine or placebo injection was when the samples were taken. Material: peripheral blood, obtained in a trial of Ad26.COV2.S vaccine versus placebo. This TCR was sampled from a person between 18 and 65 years old who received the Ad26.COV2.S COVID-19 vaccine or a placebo. The chain links TRBV4-1 to TRBJ1-5, with TRBD1 as a possible D gene (5 bases). CDR3 amino acids: CASSPRWQGSNQPQHF. CDR3 bases: TGCGCCAGCAGCCCAAGGTGGCAGGGTTCGAATCAGCCCCAGCATTTT.